These 29 T cell receptor beta chains share one sample of origin, sequenced in a study of control samples from healthy donors and cancer patients. The assay was immunoSEQ multiplex PCR, and TCRdb's table has in-frame clones only and misses some. The data contain over 100,000 clones, approximately 89% of them singletons. Specimen: blood. The receptor source for this set is a man aged 35-49 years in good health.

This CDR3 is CASSLSPLNEQYF. CDR3 in DNA: TGTGCCAGCAGTTTATCGCCCCTCAACGAGCAGTACTTC. The chain joins TRBV27 to TRBJ2-7; D is undetermined. The V gene lost 0 bases and the J gene lost 5 bases, with 8 bases spanning the gap. CDR3 length: 13 residues. CDR1 MNHEY and CDR2 SMNVEV come from the germline V gene (reference sequence).

The chain employs TRBV2 and TRBJ1-5; D is uncertain. The CDR3 totals 16 residues. Trimming shortened V by 1 base and J by 2 bases, and 12 bases separated the two germline ends. The V gene's germline CDR1 is SNHLY and CDR2 FYNNEI. The CDR3 bases are TGTGCCAGCAGTGAAGGGGGAATCAGGCGCAATCAGCCCCAGCATTTT. Translation: CASSEGGIRRNQPQHF.

V usage is TRBV11-2 and J usage is TRBJ1-6; unclear D gene. V was pared by 0 bases and J by 4 bases, with 7 bases between. Germline values: CDR1 SGHAT, CDR2 FQNNGV. This CDR3 is 15 amino acids long. This CDR3 is CASSLESRYNSPLHF. DNA of the CDR3: TGTGCCAGCAGCTTAGAGTCAAGATATAATTCACCCCTCCACTTT.

The chain uses TRBV4-1 and TRBJ1-1; D is unresolved. This CDR3 has 14 residues. Germline V gene data show CDR1 as MGHRA and CDR2 as YSYEKL. V lost 2 bases to trimming and J lost 0 bases, with 7 bases between them. DNA of the CDR3: TGCGCCAGCAGCCAATTGTTTTTGAACACTGAAGCTTTCTTT. Encoded protein: CASSQLFLNTEAFF.

V usage is TRBV27 and J usage is TRBJ2-5; D is unresolved. V lost 0 bases and J 5 bases, leaving 13 bases between the germline ends. Germline V CDR1 and CDR2: MNHEY, SMNVEV (reference sequence). This CDR3 comprises 15 residues. The CDR3 here is CASSLSKDPWETQYF. The DNA for the CDR3 is TGTGCCAGCAGTTTATCGAAAGACCCGTGGGAGACCCAGTACTTC.

The rearrangement uses TRBV9 and TRBJ2-5, with 15 bases lining up with TRBD2. J was trimmed by 3 bases and V by 3 bases; bases with no gene match: 9. CDR1 SGDLS and CDR2 YYNGEE come from the germline V gene. The CDR3 is 18 amino acids. The CDR3 here is CASSAGTSGGSSKETQYF. The CDR3 DNA reads as TGTGCCAGCAGCGCCGGGACTAGCGGGGGGTCATCGAAAGAGACCCAGTACTTC. The full variable domain, in which reference TRBV9 and TRBJ2-5 provide the parts outside the CDR3, is DSGVTQTPKHLITATGQRVTLRCSPRSGDLSVYWYQQSLDQGLQFLIQYYNGEERAKGNILERFSAQQFPDLHSELNLSSLELGDSALYFCASSAGTSGGSSKETQYFGPGTRLLVL.

The chain is built from TRBV25-1 and TRBJ1-5; TRBD1 might be the D (5 bases). CDR1 MGHDK and CDR2 SYGVNS come from the germline V gene. The CDR3 is 13 residues long. V was clipped by 3 bases and J by 6 bases, with 9 bases between them. CDR3 bases: TGTGCCAGCAGTGACAGGGACGGTCAGCCCCAGCATTTT. Translated, it gives CASSDRDGQPQHF.

This clone appeared a few times. V usage is TRBV21-1 and J usage is TRBJ2-1; the table gives TRBD2 as D, unverified against the DNA. TRBV21-1 is deemed a pseudogene. The CDR3 covers 15 residues. The DNA of the CDR3 is TGTGCCAGCAGCAAAGGGCGGGGGGGCCACAATGAGCAGTTCTTC. This sequence encodes CASSKGRGGHNEQFF.

The J gene is TRBJ2-2, the V gene TRBV18; D gene uncertain. The germline V and J ends were trimmed by 1 base and 4 bases, with 7 bases remaining between them. The length of the CDR3 is 14 residues. From germline, CDR1 is KGHSH and CDR2 LQKENI. The CDR3 bases are TGTGCCAGCTCACCACGGGTAGGCACCGGGGAGCTGTTTTTT. This sequence encodes CASSPRVGTGELFF. The full variable domain, its missing parts supplied by reference TRBV18 and TRBJ2-2, is NAGVMQNPRHLVRRRGQEARLRCSPMKGHSHVYWYRQLPEEGLKFMVYLQKENIIDESGMPKERFSAEFPKEGPSILRIQQVVRGDSAAYFCASSPRVGTGELFFGEGSRLTVL.

This chain joins TRBV7-6 and TRBJ2-7; D ambiguous. V lost 0 bases, J lost 4 bases, and 7 bases lay in between. CDR1 and CDR2 from the germline V gene are SGHVS and FNYEAQ. This CDR3 comprises 13 residues. Here the CDR3 DNA reads TGTGCCAGCAGCTTAGCTGCGGATTACGAGCAGTACTTC. It encodes CASSLAADYEQYF.

This chain links TRBV7-6 with TRBJ1-4; TRBD1 is a possible D gene (5 bases). The CDR3 is made up of 16 amino acids. CDR1 is SGHVS, CDR2 FNYEAQ, per germline. Trimming removed 3 bases at V and 5 bases at J, with 16 bases between. In nucleotides, the CDR3 is TGTGCCAGCAGCTTGGAGTGGGGCAGAGCGAATGAAAAACTGTTTTTT. This sequence encodes CASSLEWGRANEKLFF.

The chain is built from TRBV11-3 and TRBJ2-2; TRBD2 might be the D (6 bases). With 5 bases removed from V and 4 bases from J, the gap between germline ends came to 17 bases. The CDR3 runs 16 residues. CDR1 SGHNT and CDR2 YENEEA come from the germline V gene. This CDR3 is CASSQNAGMGTGELFF. Here the CDR3 DNA reads TGTGCCAGCAGCCAAAACGCGGGGATGGGCACCGGGGAGCTGTTTTTT.

This chain links TRBV5-1 with TRBJ2-5; TRBD2 matches at 13 bases. Germline trimming cut 4 bases from V and 2 bases from J; bases unmatched to any gene: 5. The CDR3 is made up of 16 amino acids. Germline CDR1 is SGHRS and CDR2 is YFSETQ. CDR3 DNA sequence: TGCGCCAGCAGCCCCGGACTAGCGGGGGAGCAAGAGACCCAGTACTTC. Amino acid sequence: CASSPGLAGEQETQYF.

The gene calls are TRBV5-6 and TRBJ2-7; TRBD1 aligns across 7 bases. Germline CDR1 reads SGHDT; CDR2 reads YYEEEE. V lost 0 bases to trimming and J lost 2 bases; unmatched junction nucleotides: 5. There are 15 residues in the CDR3. For the CDR3, the DNA is TGTGCCAGCAGCTTGGACCCCGGGACAGCCTACGAGCAGTACTTC. This gives the protein CASSLDPGTAYEQYF.

This clone was recorded only once. This chain uses TRBV7-2 with TRBJ1-5; the D is unclear. Trimming took off 4 bases at V and 0 bases at J, with 7 bases between the two ends. The CDR3 has 14 amino acids. Germline loops: CDR1 SGHTA, CDR2 FQGNSA. The CDR3 reads CASSYTNSNQPQHF. CDR3 coding DNA: TGTGCCAGCAGCTATACCAATAGCAATCAGCCCCAGCATTTT.

The chain combines TRBV7-3 with TRBJ2-7; 7 nucleotides line up with TRBD1. The CDR3 extends over 13 amino acids. With 2 bases clipped from V and 7 bases from J, the junction kept 5 bases outside the gene matches. The germline V gene has CDR1 SGHTA and CDR2 FQGTGA. The DNA for the CDR3 is TGTGCCAGCAGCTTAGCGGACAGGAGAGAGCAGTACTTC. Translating it yields CASSLADRREQYF.

The sample holds one count of this clone. The chain is built from TRBV6-5 and TRBJ1-1; D is ambiguous. In germline, CDR1 is MNHEY, CDR2 SVGAGI. The V gene lost 7 bases and the J gene lost 5 bases, with 17 bases spanning the gap. The CDR3 loop spans 14 amino acids. The CDR3 DNA follows: TGTGCCAGCACCCAAGTTATGGACGCGACTGAAGCTTTCTTT. Amino acid sequence: CASTQVMDATEAFF.

The genes are TRBV6-1 and TRBJ2-7; 9 bases map to TRBD2. Germline V gene sequence: CDR1 MNHNS, CDR2 SASEGT. This CDR3 is 15 amino acids long. The ends lost 1 base at V and 5 bases at J; junction bases unmatched: 6. CDR3 DNA: TGTGCCAGCAGTGAAGGCGCGGGGGGGCCCCACGAGCAGTACTTC. Its protein is CASSEGAGGPHEQYF.

The chain is built from TRBV6-5 and TRBJ2-3; D unresolved. The CDR3 totals 13 residues. Germline V gives CDR1 MNHEY, CDR2 SVGAGI. V was pared by 6 bases and J by 4 bases, with 11 bases between. The CDR3 nucleotides are TGTGCCAGCAGAAGACGTGGGGCAGATACGCAGTATTTT. Translating it yields CASRRRGADTQYF.

J is TRBJ1-4 and V is TRBV6-1; D is uncertain. V was shortened by 2 bases and J by 5 bases, with 12 bases between the two germline ends. The CDR3 spans 15 residues. Germline CDR1 MNHNS, CDR2 SASEGT. The CDR3 sequence is CASSEFRGLNEKLFF. The CDR3 DNA reads as TGTGCCAGCAGTGAATTTCGAGGTCTCAATGAAAAACTGTTTTTT.

This clone appeared once. The chain uses TRBV5-6 and TRBJ1-4; maybe TRBD1 (5 bases). The ends were cut back, 10 bases at V and 10 bases at J, with 14 bases in the middle. Germline V gives CDR1 SGHDT, CDR2 YYEEEE. This CDR3 is built from 11 residues. The CDR3 nucleotides are TGTGCCGGACAAGAACTAGGAAAACTGTTTTTT. This codes for CAGQELGKLFF. Combining the CDR3 with reference TRBV5-6 and TRBJ1-4 gives the whole variable domain DAGVTQSPTHLIKTRGQQVTLRCSPKSGHDTVSWYQQALGQGPQFIFQYYEEEERQRGNFPDRFSGHQFPNYSSELNVNALLLGDSALYLCAGQELGKLFFGSGTQLSVL.

This chain links TRBV24-1 with TRBJ2-1; 13 bases match TRBD2. The germline V gene encodes CDR1 KGHDR and CDR2 SFDVKD. The J segment lost 0 bases and the V segment lost 3 bases, leaving 7 bases of the junction unmatched. The CDR3 spans 19 residues. Here the CDR3 DNA reads TGTGCCACCAGTGATAGGGGACTAGCGGGGCTAAGCTCCTACAATGAGCAGTTCTTC. Amino acids: CATSDRGLAGLSSYNEQFF.

The gene calls are TRBV20-1 and TRBJ2-7; 7 bases fit TRBD1. Trimming cost V 3 bases and J 4 bases; bases outside gene matches: 9. Germline V gives CDR1 DFQATT, CDR2 SNEGSKA (reference sequence). CDR3 size: 14 residues. CDR3 nucleotides: TGCAGTGCTAGTCGACCGGGACAGAATTACGAGCAGTACTTC. The encoded protein is CSASRPGQNYEQYF.

The rearrangement joins TRBV10-2 to TRBJ1-2; 7 bases fit TRBD1. Germline V lookup: CDR1 WSHSY, CDR2 SAAADI. This CDR3 spans 13 amino acids. V lost 2 bases, J lost 5 bases, and 2 bases stayed unmatched. The CDR3 DNA reads TGCGCCAGCAGTGAGCAGGGGGATTATGGCTACACCTTC. This gives the protein CASSEQGDYGYTF.

This clone was recorded a few times. The J gene is TRBJ1-4, the V gene TRBV7-2; 7 positions agree with TRBD1. This CDR3 region has 16 residues. V gave up 5 bases and J gave up 4 bases; unmatched junction bases: 10. In germline, CDR1 is SGHTA, CDR2 FQGNSA. In DNA, the CDR3 is TGTGCCAGCAGCCCCGGTCGGACAGGCGATAATGAAAAACTGTTTTTT. Protein: CASSPGRTGDNEKLFF.

There are a few counts of this clone. V is TRBV10-1 and J is TRBJ2-3; D may be TRBD2 (5 bases). V was cut by 5 bases and J by 6 bases, with 18 bases left in between. The CDR3 consists of 15 residues. Germline-derived CDR1 and CDR2 are WNHNN and SYGVQD (reference sequence). CDR3 loop: CASSPGSSFRDTQYF. In DNA, the CDR3 is TGCGCCAGCAGTCCGGGGTCGAGTTTTAGGGATACGCAGTATTTT.

This rearrangement joins TRBV29-1 to TRBJ2-7; D might be TRBD1 (6 bases). This CDR3 spans 13 amino acids. CDR1 and CDR2 (germline): SQVTM, ANQGSEA. CDR3 nucleotide sequence: TGCAGTTACCGACAGGCGTTGTCCCACGAGCAGTACTTC. Translated: CSYRQALSHEQYF.

The chain links TRBV7-2 to TRBJ1-4; D is ambiguous. Trimming took 5 bases from V and 7 from J, leaving 17 bases between them. Germline CDR1 reads SGHTA; CDR2 reads FQGNSA. The CDR3 totals 15 residues. CDR3 loop: CASSPGSGRGEKLFF. Here the CDR3 DNA reads TGTGCCAGCAGCCCGGGGAGCGGAAGAGGTGAAAAACTGTTTTTT.

The V call is TRBV19, the J call TRBJ2-5; D possibly matches TRBD1 or TRBD2 (5 bases each). CDR1 and CDR2 from the germline V gene are LNHDA and SQIVND (reference sequence). V was trimmed by 5 bases and J by 5 bases, leaving 12 bases between them. The CDR3 spans 13 residues. The chain's CDR3 is CASSPQGGETQYF. The CDR3 DNA reads TGTGCCAGTAGTCCCCAGGGCGGGGAGACCCAGTACTTC.